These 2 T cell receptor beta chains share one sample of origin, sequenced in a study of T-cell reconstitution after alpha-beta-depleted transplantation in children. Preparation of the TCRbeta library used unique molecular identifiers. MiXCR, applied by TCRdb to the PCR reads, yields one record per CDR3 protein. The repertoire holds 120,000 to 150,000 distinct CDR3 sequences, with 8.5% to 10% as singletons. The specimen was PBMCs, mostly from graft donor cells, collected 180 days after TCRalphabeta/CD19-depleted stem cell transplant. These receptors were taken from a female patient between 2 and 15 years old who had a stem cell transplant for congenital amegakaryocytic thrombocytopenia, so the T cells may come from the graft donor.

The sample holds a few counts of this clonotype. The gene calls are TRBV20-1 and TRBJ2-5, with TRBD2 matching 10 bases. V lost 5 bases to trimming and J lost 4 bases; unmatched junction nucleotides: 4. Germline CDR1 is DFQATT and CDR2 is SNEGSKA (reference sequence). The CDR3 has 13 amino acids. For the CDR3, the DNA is TGCAGTGCTTTACTAGCGGGAAGAGAGACCCAGTACTTC. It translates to CSALLAGRETQYF.

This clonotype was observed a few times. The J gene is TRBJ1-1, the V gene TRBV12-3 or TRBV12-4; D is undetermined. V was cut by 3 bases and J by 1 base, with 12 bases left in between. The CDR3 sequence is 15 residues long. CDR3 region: CASSFIERKNTEAFF. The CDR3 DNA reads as TGTGCCAGCAGTTTCATAGAACGAAAGAACACTGAAGCTTTCTTT.